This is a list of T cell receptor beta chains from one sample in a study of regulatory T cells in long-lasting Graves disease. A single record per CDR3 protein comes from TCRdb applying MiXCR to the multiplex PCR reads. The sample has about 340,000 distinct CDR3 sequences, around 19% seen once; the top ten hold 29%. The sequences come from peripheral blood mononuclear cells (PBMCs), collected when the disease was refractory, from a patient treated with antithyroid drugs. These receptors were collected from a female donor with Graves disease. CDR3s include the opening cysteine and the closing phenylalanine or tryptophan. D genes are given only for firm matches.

CASTPTVAGGYEQYF | TRBD2 | TRBV7-9
CASGLVQWTLVPSTSSYNSPLHF | - | TRBV12-5
CASRKGGSYNEQYF | - | TRBV19
CASSGKGLSYEQYF | - | TRBV25-1
CASRGPGPGGIYSNQPQHF | - | TRBV2
CSARDLDRALGDQPQHF | - | TRBV20-1
CASSPSVGRYSNQPQHF | - | TRBV6-1
CATVGQGGITEAFF | TRBD1 | TRBV24-1
CASSLTGEHVETQYF | TRBD1 | TRBV28
CASSADRRGSPLHF | TRBD1 | TRBV7-2
CASSYSLVDPDTQYF | - | TRBV6-5
CASSFSQGLGYEQYF | TRBD1 | TRBV12-3/TRBV12-4